The 7 T cell receptor beta chains below come from one sample, sequenced in a study of CD8+ T cells in alopecia areata. Sequencing used cDNA as its template, made by extracting RNA and reverse transcribing it. Profiling relied on immunoSEQ multiplex PCR, and the TCRdb table lists in-frame clones only, not all of them. This table has 90,000 to 150,000 clones, 58% appearing once. Documented treatment: oral pan-JAK inhibitor, 5-10 mg twice daily. The sample was CD8+ T cells sorted from blood, taken at week 4, from a patient treated with tofacitinib. These receptors were taken from a human donor with alopecia areata.

This clone has more than one count but fewer than ten. The J gene is TRBJ2-5, the V gene TRBV7-9; D ambiguous. Germline CDR1 SEHNR, CDR2 FQNEAQ (reference sequence). This CDR3 has 15 amino acids. Trimming left V 0 bases short and J 0 bases short, with 8 bases between. CDR3 protein: CASSLALGYQETQYF. CDR3 in DNA: TGTGCCAGCAGCTTAGCGCTGGGGTACCAAGAGACCCAGTACTTC. Drawing the rest from reference TRBV7-9 and TRBJ2-5, the complete variable domain is DTGVSQNPRHKITKRGQNVTFRCDPISEHNRLYWYRQTLGQGPEFLTYFQNEAQLEKSRLLSDRFSAERPKGSFSTLEIQRTEQGDSAMYLCASSLALGYQETQYFGPGTRLLVL.

The CDR3 nucleotides read TGCGCCAGCAGCCAAAGGGGACAGCCCAGTGAAAAACTGTTTTTT. It yields the protein CASSQRGQPSEKLFF. This chain joins TRBV4-1 and TRBJ1-4; TRBD1 aligns across 7 bases. Germline CDR1 and CDR2: MGHRA and YSYEKL. CDR3 size: 15 residues. The trim removed 2 bases at V and 7 bases at J, leaving 7 bases unmatched.

This chain connects TRBV9 to TRBJ2-5, with 9 bases identical to TRBD1. CDR3 length equals 15 residues. CDR1 SGDLS and CDR2 YYNGEE come from the germline V gene. The J segment lost 1 base and the V segment lost 3 bases, leaving 4 bases of the junction unmatched. The CDR3 coding sequence is TGTGCCAGCAGCGACGAGACAGGGGGCCAAGAGACCCAGTACTTC. This codes for CASSDETGGQETQYF. The whole variable domain, filled in from reference TRBV9 and TRBJ2-5, reads DSGVTQTPKHLITATGQRVTLRCSPRSGDLSVYWYQQSLDQGLQFLIQYYNGEERAKGNILERFSAQQFPDLHSELNLSSLELGDSALYFCASSDETGGQETQYFGPGTRLLVL.

This clone has just one count. This sequence joins TRBV9 and TRBJ2-3; D unresolved. V was clipped by 4 bases and J by 1 base, with 16 bases between them. CDR3 length equals 16 residues. Per germline, CDR1 SGDLS and CDR2 YYNGEE. The CDR3 reads CASSPWGHLGTDTQYF. The DNA of the CDR3 is TGTGCCAGCAGCCCCTGGGGTCACTTGGGCACAGATACGCAGTATTTT.

A few counts support this clone. V and J are TRBV27 and TRBJ1-6, with D possibly matching TRBD1 (6 bases). The germline V and J ends were trimmed by 2 bases and 5 bases, with 7 bases remaining between them. This CDR3 spans 14 amino acids. CDR1 and CDR2 from the germline V gene are MNHEY and SMNVEV (reference sequence). CDR3 nucleotide sequence: TGTGCCAGCAGTTTACAGGGGAATAATTCACCCCTCCACTTT. Protein product: CASSLQGNNSPLHF.

The V gene is TRBV28, the J gene TRBJ2-5; perhaps TRBD1 as D (7 bases). V shed 4 bases and J shed 1 base, with 13 bases lying between them. Per the germline V gene, CDR1 is MDHEN and CDR2 is SYDVKM. The CDR3 loop spans 15 amino acids. CDR3 sequence: CASSSGEGAQETQYF. Here the CDR3 DNA reads TGTGCCAGCAGTTCGGGAGAGGGGGCCCAAGAGACCCAGTACTTC. The entire variable domain, with the rest obtained from reference TRBV28 and TRBJ2-5, is as follows: DVKVTQSSRYLVKRTGEKVFLECVQDMDHENMFWYRQDPGLGLRLIYFSYDVKMKEKGDIPEGYSVSREKKERFSLILESASTNQTSMYLCASSSGEGAQETQYFGPGTRLLVL.

The CDR3 bases are TGTGCCTGGAGTGTCGGGAGGGCTGACGAGCAGTACTTC. This encodes CAWSVGRADEQYF. The V gene is TRBV30, the J gene TRBJ2-7; 8 positions agree with TRBD2. The CDR3 totals 13 residues. Unmatched junction bases numbered 3, after V lost 0 bases and J lost 5 bases. Germline CDR1 GTSNPN, CDR2 SVGIG (reference sequence).